This T cell receptor (beta chain) was observed in a study of blood T cell repertoires in COVID-19. Study information: PBMCs, B-cell-depleted T cells, or T cells were the source of the cDNA or gDNA that made up the material.

Trimming took 5 bases from V and 2 from J, leaving 11 bases between them. The CDR3 is 13 amino acids. Looked up from germline, CDR1 is GTSNPN and CDR2 is SVGIG (reference sequence). Repertoires were generated with immunoSEQ multiplex PCR, while TCRdb's copy carries only in-frame clones and drops some. Of under 60,000 clones in the sample, 90% are singletons; the top ten hold 2.5% to 4%. Sequencing was carried out using peripheral blood. The TCR was taken from a human donor in a cohort sampled during active COVID-19. The rearrangement joins TRBV30 to TRBJ2-3, with D perhaps matching TRBD1 (6 bases). The CDR3 DNA reads as TGTGCCTGGGGGGACACCTACACAGATACGCAGTATTTT. This encodes CAWGDTYTDTQYF.